The 9 T cell receptor beta chains given below trace back to one sample, sequenced in a study of brain T cells in children with intractable seizures. The protocol was immunoSEQ multiplex PCR, while the TCRdb copy is restricted to in-frame clones and leaves out a portion. The sample lists 65,000 to 85,000 clones, approximately 94% seen once, with 1.5% to 1.7% in the top ten. The specimen comprised peripheral blood, sampled at surgery. The origin of the receptors is a boy under two years old with tuberous sclerosis and intractable seizures.

This sequence joins TRBV7-8 and TRBJ2-6, with D unresolved. V lost 8 bases, J lost 1 base, and 15 bases lay in between. The germline gives CDR1 SGHVS, CDR2 FQNEAQ. The CDR3 totals 16 residues. CDR3 coding DNA: TGTGCCAGCTCAGCTGCCTACCAATCTGGGGCCAACGTCCTGACTTTC. Translated, it gives CASSAAYQSGANVLTF.

The chain recombines TRBV5-6 with TRBJ2-4; D remains ambiguous. V was trimmed by 3 bases and J by 8 bases, leaving 6 bases between them. The CDR3 totals 11 residues. Germline V CDR1 and CDR2: SGHDT, YYEEEE. The CDR3 region has the DNA TGTGCCAGCAGCTATGCGGACATTCAGTACTTC. Amino acid sequence: CASSYADIQYF.

The J gene is TRBJ1-2, the V gene TRBV3-1 (or the pseudogene TRBV3-2), with D unclear. Germline values: CDR1 LGHDT, CDR2 YNNKEL (reference sequence). V lost 1 base to trimming and J lost 2 bases, with 17 bases between them. The CDR3 loop spans 17 amino acids. CDR3 protein: CASSQGVGVTANYGYTF. CDR3 nucleotide sequence: TGTGCCAGCAGCCAAGGGGTCGGAGTCACGGCGAACTATGGCTACACCTTC.

The chain joins TRBV9 to TRBJ2-3, with unresolved D. CDR3 length equals 15 residues. Trimming pared 1 base from V and 0 bases from J, leaving 9 bases between. Germline values: CDR1 SGDLS, CDR2 YYNGEE. This chain's CDR3 is CASSVQTASTDTQYF. CDR3 bases: TGTGCCAGCAGCGTACAAACTGCTAGCACAGATACGCAGTATTTT.

The J gene is TRBJ1-5, the V gene TRBV2, with no clear D. V lost 1 base to trimming and J lost 0 bases, with 7 bases between them. CDR3 length equals 15 residues. Germline V CDR1 and CDR2: SNHLY, FYNNEI. The CDR3 bases are TGTGCCAGCAGTGAAGAAGGGAATAGCAATCAGCCCCAGCATTTT. Its translation is CASSEEGNSNQPQHF.

The rearrangement joins TRBV11-3 to TRBJ2-7, with 8 nucleotides matching TRBD2. Germline CDR1 reads SGHNT; CDR2 reads YENEEA. The CDR3 totals 18 residues. Unmatched junction bases numbered 16, after V lost 4 bases and J lost 2 bases. Here the CDR3 DNA reads TGTGCCAGCAGCTCTAGAGGTCGGGGGGGTGCACCAACCTACGAGCAGTACTTC. It specifies CASSSRGRGGAPTYEQYF.

The V call is TRBV7-9, the J call TRBJ2-7; no clear D. CDR3 length: 12 amino acids. Germline V CDR1 and CDR2: SEHNR, FQNEAQ (reference sequence). Trimming shortened V by 2 bases and J by 2 bases, and 4 bases separated the two germline ends. The CDR3 nucleotides read TGTGCCAGCAGCTTAAATGCCTACGAGCAGTACTTC. It encodes CASSLNAYEQYF.

This clone was picked up a small number of times. This rearrangement joins TRBV9 to TRBJ1-6; TRBD1 aligns across 8 bases. This CDR3 has 19 amino acids. Looked up from germline, CDR1 is SGDLS and CDR2 is YYNGEE. The junction had 17 bases not matched to a gene; V was cut back by 1 base and J by 8 bases. This CDR3 reads CASSVTGGSGGRFDSPLHF. CDR3 coding DNA: TGTGCCAGCAGCGTAACAGGGGGATCGGGCGGGCGTTTCGATTCACCCCTCCACTTT. The whole variable domain, filled in from reference TRBV9 and TRBJ1-6, reads DSGVTQTPKHLITATGQRVTLRCSPRSGDLSVYWYQQSLDQGLQFLIQYYNGEERAKGNILERFSAQQFPDLHSELNLSSLELGDSALYFCASSVTGGSGGRFDSPLHFGNGTRLTVT.

This chain links TRBV9 with TRBJ2-3; D call uncertain. Trimming removed 0 bases from V and 4 bases from J, with 12 bases in between. From germline, CDR1 is SGDLS and CDR2 YYNGEE. The CDR3 is 15 residues long. The CDR3 coding sequence is TGTGCCAGCAGCGTAGCAGTCTTTACTTCAGATACGCAGTATTTT. Its protein is CASSVAVFTSDTQYF.